What follows describes a single T cell receptor (beta chain). Clones were read by immunoSEQ multiplex PCR, and TCRdb kept only the in-frame ones, dropping some. The table lists fewer than 250,000 clones, around four fifths of them singletons. V was pared by 2 bases and J by 4 bases, with 8 bases between. CDR1 and CDR2 (germline): SGHAT, FQNNGV. CDR3 length: 13 amino acids. The data derive from a study of blood T cell repertoires in COVID-19. The specimen was peripheral blood. This TCR came from a woman aged 50 to 60 with acute or convalescent COVID-19. J is TRBJ1-2 and V is TRBV11-2, with D unresolved. CDR3 amino acids: CASSLLLSYGYTF. The CDR3 bases are TGTGCCAGCAGCTTACTCCTATCCTATGGCTACACCTTC. The full variable domain, in which reference TRBV11-2 and TRBJ1-2 provide the parts outside the CDR3, is EAGVAQSPRYKIIEKRQSVAFWCNPISGHATLYWYQQILGQGPKLLIQFQNNGVVDDSQLPKDRFSAERLKGVDSTLKIQPAKLEDSAVYLCASSLLLSYGYTFGSGTRLTVV.